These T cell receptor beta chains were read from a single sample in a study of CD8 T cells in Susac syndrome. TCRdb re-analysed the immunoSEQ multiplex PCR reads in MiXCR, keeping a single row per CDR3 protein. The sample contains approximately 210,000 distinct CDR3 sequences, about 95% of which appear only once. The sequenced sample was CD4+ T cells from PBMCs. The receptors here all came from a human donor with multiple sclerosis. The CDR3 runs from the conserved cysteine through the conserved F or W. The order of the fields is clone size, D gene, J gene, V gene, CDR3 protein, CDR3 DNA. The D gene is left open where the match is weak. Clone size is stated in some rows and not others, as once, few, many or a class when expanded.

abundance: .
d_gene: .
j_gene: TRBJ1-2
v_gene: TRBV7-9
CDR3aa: CASSLGDRRYTF
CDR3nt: TGTGCCAGCAGCTTGGGCGACAGGCGCTACACCTTC

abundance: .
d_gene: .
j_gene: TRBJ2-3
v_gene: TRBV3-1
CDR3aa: CASSQSGPDTQYF
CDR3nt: TGTGCCAGCAGCCAATCTGGGCCAGATACGCAGTATTTT

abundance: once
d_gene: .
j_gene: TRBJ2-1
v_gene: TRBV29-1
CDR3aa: CSVDIRTYNEQFF
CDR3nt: TGCAGCGTTGATATCCGGACATACAATGAGCAGTTCTTC

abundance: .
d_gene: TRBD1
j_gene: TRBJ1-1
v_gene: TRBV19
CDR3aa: CASSGTRTGENTEAFF
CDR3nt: TGTGCCAGTAGTGGAACGAGAACAGGGGAGAACACTGAAGCTTTCTTT

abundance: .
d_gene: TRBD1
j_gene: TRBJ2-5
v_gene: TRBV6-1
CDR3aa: CASRTGQETQYF
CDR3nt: TGTGCCAGCCGGACAGGACAAGAGACCCAGTACTTC

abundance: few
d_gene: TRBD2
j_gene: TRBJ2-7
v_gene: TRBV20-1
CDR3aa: CSARVAGVYEQYF
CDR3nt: TGCAGTGCTAGAGTCGCGGGAGTCTACGAGCAGTACTTC

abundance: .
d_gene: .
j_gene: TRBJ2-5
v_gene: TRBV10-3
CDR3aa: CAISESTAPGTQYF
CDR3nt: TGTGCCATCAGTGAGTCGACGGCCCCGGGGACCCAGTACTTC

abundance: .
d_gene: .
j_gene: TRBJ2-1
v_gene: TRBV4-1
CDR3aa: CASSRIPGSRVNEQFF
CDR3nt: TGCGCCAGCAGCCGAATCCCCGGAAGCAGGGTAAATGAGCAGTTCTTC

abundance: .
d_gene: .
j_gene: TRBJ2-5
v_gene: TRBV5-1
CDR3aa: CASSLAVGAGHQETQYF
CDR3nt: TGCGCCAGCAGCTTGGCTGTCGGGGCAGGTCACCAAGAGACCCAGTACTTC

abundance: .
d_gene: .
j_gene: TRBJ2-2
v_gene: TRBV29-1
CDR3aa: CSGTENTGELFF
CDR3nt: TGCAGCGGGACAGAGAACACCGGGGAGCTGTTTTTT

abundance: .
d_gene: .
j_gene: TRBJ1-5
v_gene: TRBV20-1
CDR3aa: CSASPKYSNQPQHF
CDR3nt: TGCAGTGCCAGCCCGAAATATAGCAATCAGCCCCAGCATTTT

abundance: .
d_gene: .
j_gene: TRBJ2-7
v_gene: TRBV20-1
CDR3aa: CSVAVAVEQYF
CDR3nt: TGCAGTGTGGCAGTCGCCGTCGAGCAGTACTTC

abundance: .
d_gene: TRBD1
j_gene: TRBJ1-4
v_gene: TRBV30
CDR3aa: CAWSKTDRATNEKLFF
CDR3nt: TGTGCCTGGAGTAAGACAGACAGGGCAACTAATGAAAAACTGTTTTTT

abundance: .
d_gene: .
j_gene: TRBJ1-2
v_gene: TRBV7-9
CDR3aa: CASSPGAGGAFYGYTF
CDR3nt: TGTGCCAGCAGCCCAGGTGCGGGGGGCGCGTTCTATGGCTACACCTTC

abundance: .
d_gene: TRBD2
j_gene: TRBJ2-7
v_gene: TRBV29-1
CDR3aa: CSVEGLAGYEQYF
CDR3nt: TGCAGCGTTGAAGGGCTAGCGGGCTACGAGCAGTACTTC

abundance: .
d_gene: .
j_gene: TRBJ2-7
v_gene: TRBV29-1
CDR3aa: CSVVEAGRSYEQYF
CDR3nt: TGCAGCGTTGTCGAGGCGGGACGCTCCTACGAGCAGTACTTC

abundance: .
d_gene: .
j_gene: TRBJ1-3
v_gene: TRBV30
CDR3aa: CAWSLGDSGNTIYF
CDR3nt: TGTGCCTGGAGTTTGGGAGACTCTGGAAACACCATATATTTT

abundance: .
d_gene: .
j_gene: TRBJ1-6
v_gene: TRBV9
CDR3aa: CASSTQAGSPLHF
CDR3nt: TGTGCCAGCAGCACCCAGGCGGGATCACCCCTCCACTTT

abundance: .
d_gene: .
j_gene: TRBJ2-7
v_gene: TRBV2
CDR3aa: CASSEQGGSEQYF
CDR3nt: TGTGCCAGCAGTGAGCAGGGTGGTAGCGAGCAGTACTTC

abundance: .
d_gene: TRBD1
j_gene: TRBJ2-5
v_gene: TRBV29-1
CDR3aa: CSVEDPQGSGETQYF
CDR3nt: TGCAGCGTTGAAGACCCACAGGGGTCAGGTGAGACCCAGTACTTC

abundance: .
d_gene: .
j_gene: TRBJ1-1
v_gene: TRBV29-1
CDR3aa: CSVDEGYTEAFF
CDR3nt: TGCAGCGTTGACGAGGGCTACACTGAAGCTTTCTTT

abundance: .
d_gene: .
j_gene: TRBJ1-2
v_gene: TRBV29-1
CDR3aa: CSVGEQNYGYTF
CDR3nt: TGCAGCGTTGGCGAGCAAAACTATGGCTACACCTTC

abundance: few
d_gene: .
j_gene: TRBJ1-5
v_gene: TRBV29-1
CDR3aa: CSVGGAGNQPQHF
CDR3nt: TGCAGCGTTGGGGGCGCGGGCAATCAGCCCCAGCATTTT

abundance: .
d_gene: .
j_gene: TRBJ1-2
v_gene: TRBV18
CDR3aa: CASSRNRENGYTF
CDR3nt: TGTGCCAGCTCACGAAACAGGGAGAATGGCTACACCTTC

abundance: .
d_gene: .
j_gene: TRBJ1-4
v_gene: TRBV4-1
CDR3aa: CASSQGEREKLFF
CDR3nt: TGCGCCAGCAGCCAAGGGGAGCGGGAAAAACTGTTTTTT

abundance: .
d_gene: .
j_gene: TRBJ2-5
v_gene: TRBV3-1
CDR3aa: CASSSLCQYF
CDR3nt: TGTGCCAGCAGCAGCCTGTGCCAGTACTTC